A selection of T cell receptor beta chains follows, all from one sample in a study of identical twins. MiXCR, applied by TCRdb to the 5' RACE reads, yields one record per CDR3 protein. Of fewer than 650,000 distinct CDR3 sequences listed, approximately 10% are singletons. These same data were also listed under a study on yellow fever vaccine responses in identical twins.

The sequenced sample consisted of PBMCs. These receptors were collected from a woman aged 18-29 years in good health. CDR3s include the opening cysteine and the closing phenylalanine or tryptophan. A D gene is named only where the DNA matches it firmly. Clone size is not always given. Where it is, it says once, few, many or a class for expanded clones.

v_call	d_call	j_call	clone_size	cdr3_nt	cdr3_aa
TRBV4-3	NA	TRBJ2-1	many	TGCGCCAGCAGCCAAGTCCGGGCGCGTGAGCAGTTCTTC	CASSQVRAREQFF
TRBV20-1	NA	TRBJ2-5	NA	TGCAATGCCAGCGAGGAGACCCAGTACTTC	CNASEETQYF
TRBV7-9	NA	TRBJ2-3	NA	TGTGCCAGCACCCTAGGCGGGCTAGCTGGAGGCACAGATACGCAGTATTTT	CASTLGGLAGGTDTQYF
TRBV28	NA	TRBJ2-7	NA	TGTGCCAGCACTCTAGACGCGGCCTACGAGCAGTACTTC	CASTLDAAYEQYF
TRBV20-1	NA	TRBJ2-7	NA	TGCAGTGCTAGAGAGGACGGGAGCTCCTACGAGCAGTACTTC	CSAREDGSSYEQYF
TRBV11-2	TRBD2	TRBJ2-3	NA	TGTGCCAGCAGCCCAGTGGATCTAGCGGGAGAAAAATTAGATACGCAGTATTTT	CASSPVDLAGEKLDTQYF
TRBV4-1	NA	TRBJ2-7	NA	TGCGCCAGCAGCCAGGAAGTTGGGACTTGGACCTACGAGCAGTACTTC	CASSQEVGTWTYEQYF
TRBV24-1	NA	TRBJ2-3	many	TGTGCCACCAGTGATCTGGGTGCCACAGATACGCAGTATTTT	CATSDLGATDTQYF
TRBV15	NA	TRBJ2-2	NA	TGTGCCACCAGCAGAGATTTAGCAGGCACCGGGGAGCTGTTTTTT	CATSRDLAGTGELFF
TRBV27	TRBD2	TRBJ2-1	many	TGTGCCAGCAGTTCGCTAGCGGGAGTGGGCAATGAGCAGTTCTTC	CASSSLAGVGNEQFF
TRBV30	NA	TRBJ1-5	few	TGTGCCTGGGGGTTGGGGAGCAATCAGCCCCAGCATTTT	CAWGLGSNQPQHF
TRBV6-2/TRBV6-3	TRBD1	TRBJ1-1	many	TGTGCCAGCAGTTCGACAGGGTTGGACACTGAAGCTTTCTTT	CASSSTGLDTEAFF
TRBV7-8	TRBD1	TRBJ2-7	NA	TGTGCCAGCAGTTGGGACAGGGCGGGGGAGCAGTACTTC	CASSWDRAGEQYF
TRBV6-5	NA	TRBJ2-2	few	TGTGCCAGCAGTTACTTCCACACCGGGGAGCTGTTTTTT	CASSYFHTGELFF
TRBV7-9	TRBD1	TRBJ1-2	many	TGTGCCAGCAGCCCTGGACAGGGTATAGGCTACACCTTC	CASSPGQGIGYTF
TRBV29-1	TRBD1	TRBJ1-5	NA	TGCAGCGTTGTGACAGGGGTTAGCAATCAGCCCCAGCATTTT	CSVVTGVSNQPQHF
TRBV6-5	NA	TRBJ2-3	few	TGTGCCAGCAGTTACGGGGACCGGCCTAGCACAGATACGCAGTATTTT	CASSYGDRPSTDTQYF
TRBV11-2	NA	TRBJ2-7	NA	TGTGCCAGCAGCCCCAGCACGGGGCAGTACTTC	CASSPSTGQYF